This entry features one T cell receptor (beta chain) sequence. The antigen remains unidentified. The data belong to a study of cytotoxic CD8 clonotypes in ibrutinib-treated CLL. General observations from the study: While tracking circulating CD8+ T-cell counts, baseline clonality exceeded that of age-matched healthy donors.

CDR1 is SGHRS, CDR2 YFSETQ, per germline. V shed 2 bases and J shed 3 bases, with 8 bases lying between them. This CDR3 is built from 13 residues. TCRdb's table, derived via immunoSEQ multiplex PCR, lists solely in-frame clones and lacks some. The profile shows 90,000 to 100,000 clones, 70% to 80% of them singletons. The sequenced sample was PBMCs, obtained after 12 months of ibrutinib treatment. The chain joins TRBV5-1 to TRBJ1-1, with D tentatively TRBD1 (6 bases). The clonotype originates from a human donor with chronic lymphocytic leukemia. CDR3 DNA sequence: TGCGCCAGCAGCTTTAACAGGGACACTGAAGCTTTCTTT. Its protein is CASSFNRDTEAFF.